This is a list of T cell receptor beta chains from one sample in a study of blood T cells in healthy people across ages. TCRdb re-called the 5' RACE reads with MiXCR, one entry per CDR3 protein. The table shows about 750,000 distinct CDR3 sequences, with 53% occurring only once. Sequencing input: blood. All receptors derive from an elderly man in good health. CDR3s leave out the opening cysteine and the closing phenylalanine or tryptophan. Rows give clone size only sometimes, using once, few, many, or a class for an expanded clone.

>few|TRBV7-6
ASSSGLAGFSYEQY
>-|TRBV28
ASRAGAGANVLT
>few|TRBV29-1
SVPGGQGASDTQY
>-|TRBV21-1
ASSLFRGQGKQETQY
>-|TRBV12-3/TRBV12-4
AISLTQGLGYT
>-|TRBV6-5
ATTGREAGANVLT
>-|TRBV28
ASSFAQSTGGRDTQY
>once|TRBV6-1
ASSVQRSYEQY
>-|TRBV29-1
SVRVREESYEQY
>-|TRBV3-1
ASSRVLAASYNGQF